The rows below give T cell receptor beta chains drawn from one sample of a study of T-cell reconstitution after alpha-beta-depleted transplantation in children. TCRdb used MiXCR to reprocess the PCR reads, holding one entry per CDR3 protein. The data show tens of thousands of distinct CDR3 sequences, with around 4.7% seen just once and 18% held by the top ten. The sample in question was PBMCs, mostly from graft donor cells, obtained 180 days after TCRalphabeta/CD19-depleted stem cell transplant. These receptors all stem from a boy under two years old who had a stem cell transplant for acute myeloid leukemia, so the T cells may come from the graft donor. Each CDR3 is given without its conserved first and last residue. The order of the fields is CDR3 protein, D gene, V gene. D genes are given only for firm matches.

ASSGAGGGHTGELF,NA,TRBV2
ASSLGGQAKGYT,NA,TRBV5-1
SFVVNYGYT,NA,TRBV29-1
ASCRRDYSTDTQY,TRBD2,TRBV12-3/TRBV12-4
SARTGGHQPQH,NA,TRBV20-1
ATSEGQGANEQY,TRBD1,TRBV24-1
ASSSPGGYEQF,TRBD1,TRBV5-1
AIGGIGNTEAF,NA,TRBV10-3
ASSLGPPGQGGGELF,TRBD1,TRBV5-5
ASSSGRTDTQY,NA,TRBV7-9
ASSSGLAGGQKDTQY,TRBD2,TRBV7-2
ASSIDWQTASEKLF,NA,TRBV19
ASGRGATNEKLF,NA,TRBV6-5
ASSLDYHTGELF,NA,TRBV11-2
ASSFDGPSTDTQY,NA,TRBV5-1
SAPAHRSVSSYNEQF,NA,TRBV29-1
ASSYRSTPGNTEAF,NA,TRBV6-5
SAEPGSSFSEQY,NA,TRBV20-1
ASNQGDTGELF,TRBD1,TRBV23-1
SARGEGGGETQY,NA,TRBV20-1
ASSLAAAPNEKLF,NA,TRBV7-9
ASSPRDSYGYT,TRBD1,TRBV6-1
ASSFPRAGEKLF,NA,TRBV12-3/TRBV12-4
ASSPDRQSETQY,TRBD1,TRBV18
ASSTRPEVKNTEAF,NA,TRBV19
ATSRGQRDQETQY,TRBD2,TRBV6-1
ASSPQGLSHPYGYT,TRBD1,TRBV2
ASSPRTGGETQY,TRBD1,TRBV7-2
ASSPLYGANSYNEQF,NA,TRBV27
ASSHSGRDNSPLH,NA,TRBV4-3
ASRFQKGARGYT,TRBD1,TRBV11-2
ASSYRQGPGGETQY,TRBD1,TRBV6-5
ASSSWASSYNSPLH,NA,TRBV11-2
AMGPGLLYSEQY,NA,TRBV5-2
AISESGSGYNEQF,TRBD2,TRBV10-3
ASSLELGELF,NA,TRBV7-8
SVALPGEADTQY,NA,TRBV29-1
ASSQDRYTQY,NA,TRBV4-2
ASSLARAETQY,NA,TRBV5-1
AWSEHWARQY,NA,TRBV30
ASSLKRFYNEQF,NA,TRBV5-6
SAGDRGQYEQY,TRBD1,TRBV20-1
ASSQTGSPGNTIY,NA,TRBV12-3/TRBV12-4
ASSQTLALTGELF,NA,TRBV7-6
ASSREGGGHNEQF,NA,TRBV5-1
AWSPDGNYEQY,NA,TRBV30
ASRGDTIY,NA,TRBV12-3/TRBV12-4
ASRTSGGTDTQY,TRBD2,TRBV28
SAPKKRRTYNEQF,NA,TRBV20-1
SVTGTGFNQPQH,TRBD1,TRBV20-1
ASNPGAGGYNEQF,TRBD2,TRBV3-1
SARDTGTGGRSPLH,TRBD1,TRBV20-1
SARVAPGQGRTGGYT,TRBD1,TRBV20-1